The 18 T cell receptor beta chains below all came from one sample that was sequenced in a study of blood T cell repertoires in COVID-19. The protocol was immunoSEQ multiplex PCR, while the TCRdb copy is restricted to in-frame clones and leaves out a portion. The sample yields about 270,000 clones, about 91% seen once. Sequencing was performed on peripheral blood. The receptor source for this set is a person under 30 with COVID-19, enrolled during active disease.

The chain joins TRBV7-3 to TRBJ2-7, with D perhaps TRBD1 (6 bases). Germline assignment: CDR1 SGHTA and CDR2 FQGTGA. Trimming cost V 2 bases and J 6 bases, with 8 bases left between them. This CDR3 spans 12 amino acids. Here the CDR3 DNA reads TGTGCCAGCAGCTTACTAGGGGGCGAGCAGTACTTC. This encodes CASSLLGGEQYF.

CDR3 sequence: CASSPGPGSPLHF. DNA of the CDR3: TGTGCCAGCAGCCCCGGTCCGGGTTCACCCCTCCACTTT. The rearrangement joins TRBV5-8 to TRBJ1-6; no firm D call. V shed 4 bases and J shed 9 bases, with 11 bases lying between them. Germline loops: CDR1 SGHTS, CDR2 YDEGEE. The CDR3 runs 13 residues.

CDR3 protein: CASAPGTFNYEQYF. The CDR3 region has the DNA TGTGCCAGCGCCCCCGGGACTTTTAATTACGAGCAGTACTTC. The rearrangement links TRBV28 to TRBJ2-7, with D tentatively TRBD2 (6 bases). CDR1 and CDR2 from the germline V gene are MDHEN and SYDVKM. V was clipped by 8 bases and J by 4 bases, with 18 bases between them. The length of the CDR3 is 14 residues.

This rearrangement joins TRBV7-6 to TRBJ2-2; TRBD2 aligns across 7 bases. CDR3 length: 16 residues. V lost 3 bases, J lost 4 bases, and 8 bases stayed unmatched. Germline V gene data show CDR1 as SGHVS and CDR2 as FNYEAQ. The chain's CDR3 is CASSFERELATGELFF. The CDR3 DNA is TGTGCCAGCAGCTTCGAGCGGGAATTGGCCACCGGGGAGCTGTTTTTT.

The chain couples TRBV24-1 to TRBJ2-3; D gene ambiguous. Trimming took off 9 bases at V and 2 bases at J, with 8 bases between the two ends. The CDR3 sequence is 12 residues long. The germline V gene encodes CDR1 KGHDR and CDR2 SFDVKD. DNA of the CDR3: TGTGCCACCTCCCCCTCCACAGATACGCAGTATTTT. Protein sequence: CATSPSTDTQYF.

J is TRBJ2-1 and V is TRBV7-9; tentatively, D is TRBD1 (6 bases). The CDR3 length is 13 residues. V dropped 1 base and J dropped 5 bases, with 6 bases sitting between them. Germline CDR1 reads SEHNR; CDR2 reads FQNEAQ (reference sequence). The CDR3 here is CASSLGTDNEQFF. The CDR3 DNA follows: TGTGCCAGCAGCTTAGGGACAGACAATGAGCAGTTCTTC. Full variable domain (remainder filled in from reference TRBV7-9 and TRBJ2-1): DTGVSQNPRHKITKRGQNVTFRCDPISEHNRLYWYRQTLGQGPEFLTYFQNEAQLEKSRLLSDRFSAERPKGSFSTLEIQRTEQGDSAMYLCASSLGTDNEQFFGPGTRLTVL.

The genes are TRBV6-5 and TRBJ2-2; 12 bases map to TRBD1. The CDR3 sequence is 15 residues long. Germline-derived CDR1 and CDR2 are MNHEY and SVGAGI. The V gene end was trimmed by 6 bases and the J gene end by 7 bases; junction bases not matched to a gene: 6. CDR3 residues: CASSPGTGGLGELFF. The CDR3, as DNA: TGTGCCAGCAGCCCCGGGACAGGGGGCCTCGGGGAGCTGTTTTTT.

The chain carries TRBV7-2 and TRBJ2-7; D unclear. Germline V gives CDR1 SGHTA, CDR2 FQGNSA. The CDR3 is 13 amino acids. Trimming took off 4 bases at V and 2 bases at J, with 9 bases between the two ends. The CDR3 loop reads CASSSRDTYEQYF. CDR3 sequence (DNA): TGTGCCAGCAGCTCCCGCGATACCTACGAGCAGTACTTC.

The CDR3 sequence is CASSSSSGLSYEQYF. As DNA, the CDR3 is TGTGCCAGCAGCTCTTCTAGCGGGCTCTCCTACGAGCAGTACTTC. The V and J genes are TRBV7-2 and TRBJ2-7, with 8 bases fitting TRBD2. Trimming at V came to 4 bases and at J to 0 bases, leaving 5 bases not matched to a gene. This CDR3 is built from 15 residues. Germline CDR1 reads SGHTA; CDR2 reads FQGNSA. Based on the CDR3 plus reference TRBV7-2 and TRBJ2-7, the full variable domain is GAGVSQSPSNKVTEKGKDVELRCDPISGHTALYWYRQSLGQGLEFLIYFQGNSAPDKSGLPSDRFSAERTGGSVSTLTIQRTQQEDSAVYLCASSSSSGLSYEQYFGPGTRLTVT.

The V call is TRBV9, the J call TRBJ2-7; TRBD2 matches 10 bases. Trimming removed 4 bases from V and 2 bases from J; junction bases left unmatched: 18. CDR1 SGDLS and CDR2 YYNGEE come from the germline V gene. The CDR3 has 19 amino acids. CDR3 DNA sequence: TGTGCCAGCAGCCCCGGGACTAGCGTCGGAGGGATCCGAGCCTACGAGCAGTACTTC. Translated: CASSPGTSVGGIRAYEQYF.

This sequence joins TRBV19 and TRBJ1-3; D is unresolved. Per the germline V gene, CDR1 is LNHDA and CDR2 is SQIVND (reference sequence). The CDR3 covers 15 residues. V was trimmed by 6 bases and J by 2 bases, leaving 14 bases between them. CDR3 region: CASSAGGGTGNTIYF. The CDR3 nucleotides are TGTGCCAGTAGCGCCGGTGGAGGGACTGGAAACACCATATATTTT. The whole variable domain, remainder taken from reference TRBV19 and TRBJ1-3, is DGGITQSPKYLFRKEGQNVTLSCEQNLNHDAMYWYRQDPGQGLRLIYYSQIVNDFQKGDIAEGYSVSREKKESFPLTVTSAQKNPTAFYLCASSAGGGTGNTIYFGEGSWLTVV.

The chain recombines TRBV5-4 with TRBJ1-5; no firm D call. CDR1 and CDR2 from the germline V gene are SGHNT and YYREEE (reference sequence). This CDR3 spans 15 amino acids. Trimming left V 0 bases short and J 0 bases short, with 7 bases between. The CDR3, as DNA: TGTGCCAGCAGCTTGGGCGGGTATAGCAATCAGCCCCAGCATTTT. Translated: CASSLGGYSNQPQHF.

V gene TRBV29-1 combines with J gene TRBJ2-7; 9 bases are a match to TRBD1. The germline V gene encodes CDR1 SQVTM and CDR2 ANQGSEA. The CDR3 length is 16 residues. J lost 2 bases, V lost 7 bases, and 15 bases had no gene match. CDR3 sequence (DNA): TGCAGCGCCGGACCGGGACAGGGTAGGGAAGCCTACGAGCAGTACTTC. It encodes CSAGPGQGREAYEQYF.

This clone was counted a single time. The chain uses TRBV6-1 and TRBJ2-1; 12 nucleotides agree with TRBD1. V trimming: 5 bases; J trimming: 7 bases; junction bases outside the gene matches: 3. Germline V gives CDR1 MNHNS, CDR2 SASEGT. CDR3 length: 14 residues. In nucleotides, the CDR3 is TGTGCCAGCAGTAGGGACAGGGGGCTGAATGAGCAGTTCTTC. Its protein is CASSRDRGLNEQFF.

The V gene is TRBV3-1 (or the pseudogene TRBV3-2), the J gene TRBJ1-1; the match to TRBD1 covers 7 bases. Germline-derived CDR1 and CDR2 are LGHDT and YNNKEL (reference sequence). V trimming: 2 bases; J trimming: 1 base; junction bases outside the gene matches: 1. The CDR3 sequence is 14 residues long. CDR3 region: CASSQWDRNTEAFF. The DNA for the CDR3 is TGTGCCAGCAGCCAATGGGACAGGAACACTGAAGCTTTCTTT.

The chain employs TRBV27 and TRBJ1-4, with 8 bases identical to TRBD1. This CDR3 region has 14 residues. Germline V gene lookup returns CDR1 MNHEY and CDR2 SMNVEV (reference sequence). V shed 5 bases, J shed 8 bases, and the junction held 7 bases outside the gene matches. The CDR3 sequence: CASSGQGLGEKLFF. CDR3 coding DNA: TGTGCCAGCAGTGGACAGGGCTTGGGGGAAAAACTGTTTTTT.

The J gene is TRBJ1-2, the V gene TRBV7-9; 8 nucleotides line up with TRBD1. V lost 5 bases and J lost 1; bases outside the gene matches: 6. The germline gives CDR1 SEHNR, CDR2 FQNEAQ (reference sequence). CDR3 size: 15 residues. CDR3: CASSPRQGLNYGYTF. The DNA for the CDR3 is TGTGCCAGCAGCCCTCGACAGGGGCTTAACTATGGCTACACCTTC.

This chain links TRBV3-1 (or the pseudogene TRBV3-2) with TRBJ2-4, with a possible D match to TRBD2 (5 bases). The length of the CDR3 is 15 residues. CDR1 and CDR2 (germline): LGHDT, YNNKEL (reference sequence). V dropped 1 base and J dropped 2 bases, with 9 bases sitting between them. The CDR3 DNA reads TGTGCCAGCAGCCAAGGAGGGATGACCAAAAACATTCAGTACTTC. Its protein product is CASSQGGMTKNIQYF.